The 17 T cell receptor beta chains in this list originate from one sample, sequenced in a study of control samples from healthy donors and cancer patients. Sequencing was performed with immunoSEQ multiplex PCR; in TCRdb, only in-frame clones are kept and a portion is missing. In the table there are fewer than 150,000 clones, roughly 90% of which are singletons. The source material was blood. These receptor sequences come from a man younger than 35 in good health.

The chain recombines TRBV4-2 with TRBJ2-3, with D possibly being TRBD2 (5 bases). This CDR3 has 16 amino acids. Trimming removed 1 base from V and 0 bases from J, with 11 bases in between. Germline assignment: CDR1 LGHNA and CDR2 YNFKEQ. Here the CDR3 DNA reads TGTGCCAGCAGCCAAGTTATCGGACTGAGCACAGATACGCAGTATTTT. Its protein is CASSQVIGLSTDTQYF.

This clone showed up just once. This chain links TRBV2 with TRBJ1-1, with D possibly TRBD1 on 5 matching bases. The germline V gene has CDR1 SNHLY and CDR2 FYNNEI. Deletions cut 3 bases from V and 6 bases from J, with 17 bases between. The CDR3 contains 15 residues. The CDR3 DNA follows: TGTGCCAGCAGTGAGGCTTGGGACCGAGCTGCTGAAGCTTTCTTT. Residues: CASSEAWDRAAEAFF.

The V call is TRBV3-1 (or the pseudogene TRBV3-2), the J call TRBJ1-1; a possible D gene is TRBD1 (5 bases). V dropped 0 bases and J dropped 8 bases, with 7 bases sitting between them. This CDR3 is built from 12 residues. Germline V gene data show CDR1 as LGHDT and CDR2 as YNNKEL (reference sequence). CDR3 nucleotides: TGTGCCAGCAGCCAAGATTGGGGCGAAGCTTTCTTT. Its translation: CASSQDWGEAFF.

V and J are TRBV4-1 and TRBJ2-4, with a weak D call TRBD2 (5 bases). V dropped 1 base and J dropped 12 bases, with 16 bases sitting between them. This CDR3 is 14 amino acids long. Germline values: CDR1 MGHRA, CDR2 YSYEKL. The CDR3 reads CASSQVQAGSPQYF. The CDR3 bases are TGCGCCAGCAGCCAAGTGCAGGCGGGTAGCCCTCAGTACTTC.

The rearrangement joins TRBV5-4 to TRBJ2-6, with TRBD2 identical over 12 bases. The CDR3 is 19 residues long. J was trimmed by 1 base and V by 3 bases; bases with no gene match: 8. CDR1 is SGHNT and CDR2 is YYREEE in the germline V gene (reference sequence). CDR3 nucleotides: TGTGCCAGCAGCTCCACTCAACTAGCGGGGGGTTCTGGGGCCAACGTCCTGACTTTC. Translated: CASSSTQLAGGSGANVLTF.

The chain recombines TRBV13 with TRBJ1-6, with 10 positions matching TRBD1. Germline assignment: CDR1 PRHDT and CDR2 FYEKMQ (reference sequence). With 3 bases clipped from V and 11 bases from J, the junction kept 4 bases outside the gene matches. This CDR3 has 14 amino acids. The CDR3 sequence is CASSFGTGETPLHF. DNA for the CDR3: TGTGCCAGCAGCTTCGGGACAGGGGAGACACCCCTCCACTTT.

V gene TRBV30 combines with J gene TRBJ1-3; D not resolved. The CDR3 sequence is 16 residues long. Germline V lookup: CDR1 GTSNPN, CDR2 SVGIG (reference sequence). The germline V and J ends were trimmed by 4 bases and 0 bases, with 16 bases remaining between them. CDR3: CAWTPLAVSSGNTIYF. CDR3 sequence (DNA): TGTGCCTGGACCCCATTAGCCGTAAGCTCTGGAAACACCATATATTTT.

The chain links TRBV7-3 to TRBJ2-7; the D gene could be TRBD1 or TRBD2 (5 bases each). The V and J ends lost 0 bases and 6 bases respectively, with 9 bases between them. CDR1 and CDR2 from the germline V gene are SGHTA and FQGTGA. This CDR3 spans 13 amino acids. This CDR3 is CASSLTWGSEQYF. The CDR3 DNA is TGTGCCAGCAGCTTAACTTGGGGGTCCGAGCAGTACTTC.

This clone was counted a few times. The V call is TRBV11-2, the J call TRBJ1-2; D not certain. CDR1 and CDR2 (germline): SGHAT, FQNNGV. V was shortened by 0 bases and J by 8 bases, with 7 bases between the two germline ends. This CDR3 has 12 residues. For the CDR3, the DNA is TGTGCCAGCAGCTTAGAAACAGAAGGCTACACCTTC. Amino acids: CASSLETEGYTF.

The chain uses TRBV9 and TRBJ1-1; D ambiguous. The CDR3 length is 15 residues. Trimming shortened V by 4 bases and J by 1 base, and 14 bases separated the two germline ends. The germline V gene encodes CDR1 SGDLS and CDR2 YYNGEE. CDR3 in DNA: TGTGCCAGCAGCCCCCCCGCGACGGGGAACACTGAAGCTTTCTTT. This encodes CASSPPATGNTEAFF.

Concerning this clone itself: Other DNA sequences in the same sample also yield this CDR3. CDR3 nucleotides: TGTGCCAGCAGCTTATGGGACAGAGAAAATCAGCCCCAGCATTTT. This sequence encodes CASSLWDRENQPQHF. This chain connects TRBV5-6 to TRBJ1-5, with TRBD1 matching over 7 bases. This CDR3 has 15 amino acids. The germline CDR1 and CDR2 sequences are SGHDT and YYEEEE. V was clipped by 2 bases and J by 4 bases; unmatched bases: 6.

This clone occurred a few times. V gene TRBV5-4 combines with J gene TRBJ2-1, with D possibly matching TRBD1 (5 bases). V was trimmed by 0 bases and J by 7 bases, leaving 17 bases between them. This CDR3 is built from 16 residues. Germline V gives CDR1 SGHNT, CDR2 YYREEE (reference sequence). CDR3 nucleotides: TGTGCCAGCAGCTTGGCCGCCGGACACCGTAGGAATGAGCAGTTCTTC. It yields the protein CASSLAAGHRRNEQFF.

This sequence joins TRBV20-1 and TRBJ1-2, with D maybe TRBD1 (5 bases). Germline V gene data show CDR1 as DFQATT and CDR2 as SNEGSKA (reference sequence). The ends were cut back, 3 bases at V and 8 bases at J, with 10 bases in the middle. The CDR3 has 11 residues. CDR3 protein: CSARGQGGYTF. CDR3 coding DNA: TGCAGTGCTAGGGGGCAAGGAGGCTACACCTTC.

The chain couples TRBV10-3 to TRBJ1-4, with 10 bases aligning to TRBD1. J gave up 8 bases and V 2 bases, and 8 bases lay outside the gene matches. The CDR3 runs 16 residues. Germline lookup yields CDR1 ENHRY and CDR2 SYGVKD. CDR3 protein: CAISERDRGLQEKLFF. CDR3 sequence (DNA): TGTGCCATCAGTGAGAGGGACAGGGGTTTGCAAGAAAAACTGTTTTTT.

As DNA, the CDR3 is TGTGCCAGCAGTCCGGGACCCAATGAGCAGTTCTTC. It codes for CASSPGPNEQFF. The V gene is TRBV12-3 or TRBV12-4, the J gene TRBJ2-1; either TRBD1 or TRBD2 may fit D (5 bases each). CDR3 size: 12 residues. V lost 5 bases to trimming and J lost 6 bases, with 8 bases between them.

This chain uses TRBV20-1 with TRBJ2-5; D unresolved. The CDR3 loop spans 11 amino acids. Trimming shortened V by 2 bases and J by 4 bases, and 5 bases separated the two germline ends. Germline V gene sequence: CDR1 DFQATT, CDR2 SNEGSKA (reference sequence). This CDR3 reads CSARNGETQYF. The CDR3 DNA sequence: TGCAGTGCTAGAAATGGAGAGACCCAGTACTTC.

The chain couples TRBV5-1 to TRBJ1-2; D might be TRBD1 (6 bases). This CDR3 is 13 amino acids long. Per the germline V gene, CDR1 is SGHRS and CDR2 is YFSETQ. The V gene lost 6 bases and the J gene lost 6 bases, with 15 bases spanning the gap. The CDR3 DNA sequence: TGCGCCAGCAACCTAGGGGGTGAGGATGGCTACACCTTC. This codes for CASNLGGEDGYTF.